This T cell receptor beta chain was recorded in a study of T cells in Graves' hyperthyroidism and ophthalmopathy. Exclusion of a patient resulted from uncontrolled infection, other autoimmune disease, pregnancy or lactation. Clinical symptoms, serum thyroxine and TRAb, thyroid ultrasound and orbital computed tomography together formed the diagnostic basis. Worth noting for this clonotype: Its specificity is not known.

General study findings and limits: The blood repertoire included most of the expanded thyroid clonotypes above 0.001.

What was amplified from RNA transcripts were TCR beta CDR3 regions. TCR CDR3 underwent first-round RT-PCR with the HTBI primer set. TCRdb redid the calling of the multiplex PCR reads with MiXCR, one entry per CDR3 protein. The sample has 600,000 to 800,000 distinct CDR3 sequences; 35% are singletons. Germline V CDR1 and CDR2: MNHEY, SVGAGI. Trimming at V came to 5 bases and at J to 5 bases, leaving 9 bases not matched to a gene. This CDR3 contains 14 residues. The sample comprised blood. This TCR derives from a woman between 40 and 55 years old with Graves' hyperthyroidism. J is TRBJ2-7 and V is TRBV6-5; 7 nucleotides align to TRBD1. This CDR3 reads CASSANRGDHEQYF. CDR3 nucleotides: TGTGCCAGCAGTGCCAACAGGGGTGACCACGAGCAGTACTTC.